Listed below are T cell receptor beta chains from one sample, sequenced in a study of Graves' ophthalmopathy and Graves' hyperthyroidism. TCRdb re-derived calls from the multiplex PCR reads in MiXCR, one entry per CDR3 protein. This sample has some 1.1 million distinct CDR3 sequences, with about 38% found just once. The sequencing sample was made of peripheral blood or thyroid tissue (not recorded which). The receptors stem from an adult man with Graves' hyperthyroidism. Both conserved end residues are part of each CDR3. D genes are given only for firm matches. Rows give clone size only sometimes, using once, few, many, or a class for an expanded clone.

d_call	clone_size	j_call	v_call	cdr3_nt	cdr3_aa
TRBD1	NA	TRBJ1-6	TRBV2	TGTGCCAGCAGTGTTTCGGCAGGGGGATCACCCCTCCACTTT	CASSVSAGGSPLHF
NA	NA	TRBJ2-7	TRBV20-1	TGCAGTGCTAGTTCTGCAGGAGTCCGCGAGCAGTACTTC	CSASSAGVREQYF
NA	many	TRBJ1-6	TRBV19	TGTGCCAGCCAGGTCGAGCACGTCGTGTTTTCACCCCTCCACTTT	CASQVEHVVFSPLHF
NA	many	TRBJ1-1	TRBV7-9	TGTGCCAGCAGCCCCACCCGGATTAAGAACACTGAAGCTTTCTTT	CASSPTRIKNTEAFF
NA	few	TRBJ1-3	TRBV20-1	TGCAGTGCTGTTTCTCGGGAAACCGGAAACACCATATATTTT	CSAVSRETGNTIYF
TRBD2	few	TRBJ2-5	TRBV9	TGTGCCAGCAGCGTAGTCCCAGCGGGAGGGGGGGAGACCCAGTACTTC	CASSVVPAGGGETQYF
NA	NA	TRBJ1-6	TRBV7-2	TGTGCCAGCAGCGTTGTGGTGGCGGTTGGGTCACCCCTCCACTTT	CASSVVVAVGSPLHF
NA	NA	TRBJ2-6	TRBV9	TGTGCCAGCAGCGTGGGAATGGGGGCCAACGTCCTGACTTTC	CASSVGMGANVLTF
NA	few	TRBJ1-5	TRBV6-2/TRBV6-3	TGTGCCAGCAGTTACTCGAACAGCTATCAGCCCCAGCATTTT	CASSYSNSYQPQHF
NA	NA	TRBJ2-7	TRBV10-3	TGTGCCAGCAGTTACTCGTACGGGGCTACGGGCTACGAGCAGTACTTC	CASSYSYGATGYEQYF
NA	many	TRBJ1-4	TRBV24-1	TGTGCCACCAGTGACTCAACTGCAACTAATGAAAAACTGTTTTTT	CATSDSTATNEKLFF
NA	few	TRBJ1-1	TRBV12-3/TRBV12-4	TGTGCCAGCAGTTCCACCGGACGGGGAGGTGAAGCTTTCTTT	CASSSTGRGGEAFF
NA	few	TRBJ2-7	TRBV6-5	TGTGCCAGCAGTCCCCATGCGGGAAGCTCCTACGAGCAGTACTTC	CASSPHAGSSYEQYF
NA	NA	TRBJ2-7	TRBV19	TGTGCCAGTAGTGAGAACAGGGACTACGAGCAGTACTTC	CASSENRDYEQYF
NA	NA	TRBJ2-3	TRBV20-1	TGCAGTGCTAGAGGGATCTCGACAGGCACAGATACGCAGTATTTT	CSARGISTGTDTQYF
NA	many	TRBJ1-3	TRBV10-3	TGTGCCATCAGTGACCCCCGGGCAGGTGGATCTGGAAACACCATATATTTT	CAISDPRAGGSGNTIYF
NA	NA	TRBJ1-5	TRBV10-3	TGTGCCATCAGTTACTCGATACTAACAGGGAATCAGCCCCAGCATTTT	CAISYSILTGNQPQHF
TRBD1	many	TRBJ2-7	TRBV20-1	TGCAGTGCTAGATCTGAAGGACAGGGGGTCGGCGAGCAGTACTTC	CSARSEGQGVGEQYF
TRBD2	few	TRBJ2-5	TRBV28	TGTGCCAGCAGTTTGAAACAGACTAGCCGGAGACAAGAGACCCAGTACTTC	CASSLKQTSRRQETQYF
NA	NA	TRBJ2-3	TRBV24-1	TGTGCCACCAGTGATTTGTCAGATACGCAGTATTTT	CATSDLSDTQYF
NA	NA	TRBJ1-5	TRBV6-6	TGTGCCAGCAGTCTTAACCCGCCAAATCAGCCCCAGCATTTT	CASSLNPPNQPQHF
TRBD2	NA	TRBJ2-7	TRBV19	TGTGCCAGTAGCAGTCCGGGACTAGATTCCTACGAGCAGTACTTC	CASSSPGLDSYEQYF
TRBD1	NA	TRBJ1-5	TRBV6-6	TGTGCCAGCAGTTACTGGGACAGTGCTCCGGATCAGCCCCAGCATTTT	CASSYWDSAPDQPQHF
NA	NA	TRBJ2-7	TRBV7-9	TGTGCCAGCAGCATCGGCAGAGATTACGAGCAGTACTTC	CASSIGRDYEQYF
TRBD2	many	TRBJ2-7	TRBV7-2	TGTGCCAGCAGCTTCGTGTCTGGGACTAGTACCTACGAGCAGTACTTC	CASSFVSGTSTYEQYF
TRBD1	few	TRBJ2-5	TRBV6-6	TGTGCCAGCAGTAACTCCGGGACAGAAGAGACCCAGTACTTC	CASSNSGTEETQYF
NA	few	TRBJ2-1	TRBV7-9	TGTGCCAGCAGCTTAACGACGGGTACAATGAATGAGCAGTTCTTC	CASSLTTGTMNEQFF
NA	many	TRBJ1-6	TRBV5-8	TGTGCCAGCACCCCACAATGGGAGGGTTCACCCCTCCACTTT	CASTPQWEGSPLHF
TRBD2	few	TRBJ2-7	TRBV10-3	TGTGCCAGCAGTCTTTCCGGGACTAGCGACTACGAGCAGTACTTC	CASSLSGTSDYEQYF